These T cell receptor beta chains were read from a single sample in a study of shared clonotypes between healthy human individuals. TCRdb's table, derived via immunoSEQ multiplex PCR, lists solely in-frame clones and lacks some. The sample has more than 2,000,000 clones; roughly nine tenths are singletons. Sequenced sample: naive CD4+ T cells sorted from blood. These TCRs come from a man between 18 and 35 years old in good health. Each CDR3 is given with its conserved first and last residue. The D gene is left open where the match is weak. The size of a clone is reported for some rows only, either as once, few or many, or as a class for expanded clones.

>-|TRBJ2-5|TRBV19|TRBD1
TGTGCCAGTAGTACTCCGACAGGGGAACAAGAGACCCAGTACTTC
CASSTPTGEQETQYF
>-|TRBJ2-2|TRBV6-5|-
TGTGCCAGCAGTTACTCAGGCCCCCTTGACCTGTTTTTT
CASSYSGPLDLFF
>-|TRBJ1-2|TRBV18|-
TGTGCCAGCTCACCACTTGGAAACTATGGCTACACCTTC
CASSPLGNYGYTF
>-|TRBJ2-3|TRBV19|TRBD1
TGTGCCAGTAGCGAACAGGGGTCCCCCGGTACGCAGTATTTT
CASSEQGSPGTQYF
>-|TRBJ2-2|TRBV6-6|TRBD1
TGTGCCAGCAGCCTGGGACAGGGGACCGGGGAGCTGTTTTTT
CASSLGQGTGELFF
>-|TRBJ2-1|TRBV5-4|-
TGTGCCAGCAGCTTGGTGTCCTTCACCTCCTACAATGAGCAGTTCTTC
CASSLVSFTSYNEQFF
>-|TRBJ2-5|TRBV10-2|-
TGCGCCAGCAGCCCCGGGGGAGAGACCCAGTACTTC
CASSPGGETQYF
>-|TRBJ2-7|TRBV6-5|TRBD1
TGTGCCAGCAGTTACTCCGGCAGGGGGATTTACGAGCAGTACTTC
CASSYSGRGIYEQYF
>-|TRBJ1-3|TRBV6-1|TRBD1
TGTGCCAGCAGGGAGGACAGGGGTGGAAACACCATATATTTT
CASREDRGGNTIYF
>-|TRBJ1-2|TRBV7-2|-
TGTGCCAGCACCCCGGACCGGCTCTATGGCTACACCTTC
CASTPDRLYGYTF
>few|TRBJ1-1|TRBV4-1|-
TGCGCCAGCAGCCAAGGAAGGGGGGACACTGAAGCTTTCTTT
CASSQGRGDTEAFF
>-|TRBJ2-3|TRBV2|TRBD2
TGTGCCAGCAGTCGACTAGCGGGATACACAGATACGCAGTATTTT
CASSRLAGYTDTQYF
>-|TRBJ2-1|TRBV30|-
TGTGCCTGGGGTACCGGGGGACTTCGTCGCGATGAGCAGTTCTTC
CAWGTGGLRRDEQFF